The sequence of this TCR beta chain was determined in a study of shared clonotypes between healthy human individuals (dated by TCRdb to about 2020). For context, the study as a whole: The cohort included three men and a couple of women between 18 and 49 years of age. For each donor, CD4 naive and CD4 memory were each given three plates, CD8 naive was given two plates, and CD8 memory was given one plate. The study deeply sequenced blood TCR repertoires of five healthy adults to estimate repertoire size and the extent of clonotype sharing between individuals. To increase sequencing depth and limit assay-specific biases, different laboratories used diverse techniques to prepare libraries and sequence TCR repertoires. Between about 0.8 and 9.5 billion PBMCs per donor were obtained by leukapheresis.

TCR CDR3 regions were amplified from genomic DNA by multiplex PCR using the deep immunoSEQ assay. Extracted genomic DNA from each cell subset was distributed evenly across all wells of several immunoSEQ 96-well plates, and each plate was treated as a replicate. For sorted subsets, each replicate PCR was loaded with approximately 0.2 ug genomic DNA, equivalent to 25,000 to 35,000 T cell genomes. The purified libraries were quantified using a Qubit 3.0 fluorometer, sized with a Bioanalyzer 2100, and then quantified again using the KAPA Library Quantification kit. Every immunoSEQ 96-well plate was sequenced on a dedicated single-read 150-cycle Illumina NextSeq 550 flow cell. As for the original processing: Because only junctional sequences without quality scores were contained in the immunoSEQ output, filtering matching that applied to full-length reads could not be performed. To assign V/J genes and CDR3, sequences were annotated using PyIR, a Python wrapper for IgBLAST v1.9, with IMGT germline references. Any read was removed if the V/J assignment was weak (E-value above 1e-6), the CDR3 was missing, or the read contained stop codons, out-of-frame junctions, or ambiguous translated residues. A V3J clonotype was defined by an identical inferred V gene, J gene, and CDR3 amino acid sequence. Percentage overlap between repertoires was computed as shared unique clonotypes divided by the size of the smaller repertoire. Repertoire richness was assessed with RTK rarefaction, the Chao1 estimator, and Recon v2.1 estimates of unobserved clonotypes. Generation probabilities for all TCRbeta clonotypes obtained by the gDNA method from a handful of donors were computed using OLGA. TCRdb limited this immuneACCESS table to in-frame rearrangements with V and J called. A share of clones is missing; checked studies link under half to unresolved V genes, and the rest is unexplained. V, J and clone size reflect that table, while D and trimming were determined from the DNA. The sample profile shows about 1.1 million clones; around 77% of them were found once. The ten largest clonotypes hold approximately 0.9% of the sample.

The donors were healthy, HIV-negative adults who had no recently reported acute infections or vaccinations. All donors were Caucasian adults living in Nashville, Tennessee, USA. CD4+ T cells were enriched through magnetic negative selection, after which naive cells were positively selected on CD45RA and the remaining negative fraction served as the memory subset. After blood collection by leukapheresis, PBMCs were isolated using Ficoll-Histopaque density gradient centrifugation and then cryopreserved in the vapor phase of liquid nitrogen. Purity and quantity of every magnetically sorted T cell population were checked by analytical flow cytometry. Genomic DNA was isolated from every sorted fraction and measured by UV absorbance on a Nanodrop 2000c. About this clone: Which antigen it targets is not known. No much larger clone exists at a distance of one base, and base qualities are not known.

What the work shows at the level of the full study, not this receptor alone: Higher generation probabilities were observed for clonotypes shared by all four sorted-subset donors than for non-shared clonotypes. The genetic and exposure-history diversity represented was limited by the small number of donors. Across several donors, 5% to 6% of naive CD4, approximately 3.6% of naive CD8, 2.3% of memory CD4, and 0.4% of memory CD8 clonotypes were shared. Naive subsets generally had larger estimated clonotype richness than memory subsets did. Rarefaction of sorted-subset datasets indicated incomplete sequencing despite the large sequencing depth. Sampling was restricted to blood, and TCR repertoires in tissue are likely to differ from TCR repertoires in blood. Pairwise subsampling indicated that sequencing depth was expected to affect the degree of clonotype sharing among donors.

The CDR3, cysteine through phenylalanine, is 13 amino acids long. The CDR3 DNA has 39 bases and is translated from base 1. Per the germline V gene, MDHEN is the CDR1 and SYDVKM is the CDR2. The junction carries 10 bases between V and J, which are trimmed by 5 bases and 3 bases respectively. The source material was memory CD4+ T cells from PBMCs. In the paper's terms, the cell subset or site label means: CD45RA-negative fraction. The TCR sequence derives from a man younger than 35 in good health. Some clones in this sample may be carry-over from other donors' samples. The chain joins TRBV28 to TRBJ1-2; tentative D gene TRBD1, with 6 bases matching. The nucleotide sequence is given as TGTGCCAGCAGTACCACAGGGCACTATGGCTACACCTTC. It translates as CASSTTGHYGYTF.